This T cell receptor beta chain stems from a study of blood T cell repertoires in COVID-19. Clones were read by immunoSEQ multiplex PCR, and TCRdb kept only the in-frame ones, dropping some. The repertoire includes more than 65,000 clones, 65% to 85% of them detected once, and more than 15% sits in the top ten. This CDR3 region has 12 residues. Germline lookup yields CDR1 LNHNV and CDR2 YYDKDF (reference sequence). Trimming shortened V by 0 bases and J by 10 bases, and 7 bases separated the two germline ends. The clonotype originates from a man aged 60 to 69 with acute or convalescent COVID-19. Sequencing was done on a sample of peripheral blood. The chain couples TRBV15 to TRBJ2-1, with D maybe TRBD2 (6 bases). This CDR3 reads CATSRDGGEQFF. DNA of the CDR3: TGTGCCACCAGCAGAGATGGGGGGGAGCAGTTCTTC.